This TCR beta chain derives from a study of PD-L1 blockade in urothelial cancer. Study in general: Prior exposure to chemotherapy in patients amounted to 0 to 3 regimens received. T cell content in blood samples showed a median of 141,255.

Clones were read by immunoSEQ multiplex PCR, and TCRdb kept only the in-frame ones, dropping some. The data show some 40,000 clones, about 85% seen once. Germline CDR1 and CDR2: SGHDT and YYEEEE. V was clipped by 0 bases and J by 5 bases; unmatched bases: 5. CDR3 length: 16 residues. Time point here: pretreatment peripheral blood. Samples spanned pretreatment and treatment, with 1 to 8 time points per patient. This TCR was sampled from an elderly man with urothelial cancer. This sample comprised PBMCs, obtained around atezolizumab (anti-PD-L1) treatment. The chain is built from TRBV5-6 and TRBJ2-3, with 11 bases lining up with TRBD2. Here the CDR3 DNA reads TGTGCCAGCAGCTTGGTATTAGCGGGAGGGGTAGATACGCAGTATTTT. Encoded protein: CASSLVLAGGVDTQYF.